This T cell receptor beta chain came from a study of T cell responses to AZD1222 COVID-19 vaccine. This CDR3 has 16 residues. Deletions cut 1 base from V and 4 bases from J, with 15 bases between. Germline CDR1 and CDR2: LGHDT and YNNKEL (reference sequence). Pooled together were second doses at about 4 or about 12 weeks. A single count supports this clone. What it binds is unknown. Using immunoSEQ multiplex PCR, the repertoire was profiled, and TCRdb retains in-frame clones only, with some absent. The table records some 190,000 clones, over 90% of them present only once. Regarding the study as a whole: Spike-specific TCR depth and breadth grew after two AZD1222 doses. Only a handful of AZD1222 recipients were seropositive at baseline.

The sample here was peripheral blood, taken 28 days after the second AZD1222 dose. The TCR was taken from an adult who received the AZD1222 COVID-19 vaccine. The chain is built from TRBV3-1 (or the pseudogene TRBV3-2) and TRBJ2-3; TRBD1 is a possible D gene (5 bases). The CDR3 DNA reads TGTGCCAGCAGCCAAGGTCTTACCATCAGGGCAGATACGCAGTATTTT. The encoded protein is CASSQGLTIRADTQYF.